The 27 T cell receptor beta chains below come from one sample, sequenced in a study of T cells in Graves' hyperthyroidism and ophthalmopathy. It was RNA transcripts that yielded the amplified TCR beta CDR3 regions. Carried out on the TCR CDR3, a first-round RT-PCR used the HTBI primer set. TCRdb reprocessed the multiplex PCR reads via MiXCR and lists one record per CDR3 protein. This table has around 690,000 distinct CDR3 sequences, 17% appearing once. What was sequenced was blood. These receptors all come from a man in his forties or fifties with Graves' hyperthyroidism.

This clonotype was picked up many times. The rearrangement joins TRBV30 to TRBJ1-1; possibly TRBD1 for D (5 bases). The germline gives CDR1 GTSNPN, CDR2 SVGIG (reference sequence). Trimming removed 4 bases from V and 1 base from J, with 16 bases in between. This CDR3 spans 15 amino acids. The CDR3 DNA sequence: TGTGCCTGGAATCAGCCCTGGGGGGAGAACACTGAAGCTTTCTTT. This encodes CAWNQPWGENTEAFF.

The chain links TRBV5-1 to TRBJ2-7; tentatively, D is TRBD2 (6 bases). Germline lookup yields CDR1 SGHRS and CDR2 YFSETQ. The CDR3 runs 15 residues. Trimming took 7 bases from V and 0 from J, leaving 17 bases between them. The CDR3 sequence is CASFTAGQFSYEQYF. As DNA, the CDR3 is TGCGCCAGCTTCACAGCGGGCCAGTTCTCCTACGAGCAGTACTTC.

CDR3 in amino acids: CASSLAGGFFYEQYF. As DNA, the CDR3 is TGTGCCAGCAGTTTAGCGGGTGGTTTCTTCTACGAGCAGTACTTC. The chain joins TRBV28 to TRBJ2-7; D possibly corresponds to TRBD2 (5 bases). V dropped 2 bases and J dropped 3 bases, with 14 bases sitting between them. The CDR3 extends over 15 amino acids. CDR1 is MDHEN, CDR2 SYDVKM, per germline. Looking up the rest from reference TRBV28 and TRBJ2-7 gives the full variable domain: DVKVTQSSRYLVKRTGEKVFLECVQDMDHENMFWYRQDPGLGLRLIYFSYDVKMKEKGDIPEGYSVSREKKERFSLILESASTNQTSMYLCASSLAGGFFYEQYFGPGTRLTVT.

This clonotype was picked up many times. The genes are TRBV2 and TRBJ1-2, with TRBD1 identical over 7 bases. Trimming cost V 0 bases and J 8 bases; bases outside gene matches: 15. This CDR3 contains 17 residues. Germline CDR1 SNHLY, CDR2 FYNNEI. As DNA, the CDR3 is TGTGCCAGCAGTGAAGCGCGACGGGACGGGAGGGGGCAAGGCTACACCTTC. Residues: CASSEARRDGRGQGYTF.

This clonotype was detected only a few times. In DNA form, the CDR3 reads TGTGCCAGCAGAGATGGGGACAGGGTTGGAGAAAAACTGTTTTTT. Translation gives CASRDGDRVGEKLFF. The J gene is TRBJ1-4, the V gene TRBV6-1, with TRBD1 matching 9 bases. The CDR3 is 15 residues long. Germline V gene data show CDR1 as MNHNS and CDR2 as SASEGT. Trimming took 6 bases from V and 8 from J; bases not matched to a gene: 10.

V usage is TRBV6-6 and J usage is TRBJ1-6, with D maybe TRBD1 (6 bases). With 1 base removed from V and 9 bases from J, the gap between germline ends came to 22 bases. The CDR3 loop spans 18 amino acids. The germline gives CDR1 MNHNY, CDR2 SVGAGI (reference sequence). The CDR3 bases are TGTGCCAGCAGTTACTTGGGTTGGAGTACAGGGTCGGGTTCACCCCTCCACTTT. Translation: CASSYLGWSTGSGSPLHF.

This clonotype was observed at least ten times. The rearrangement links TRBV29-1 to TRBJ2-7; 9 nucleotides agree with TRBD1. The CDR3 sequence is 16 residues long. CDR1 is SQVTM, CDR2 ANQGSEA, per germline. V lost 0 bases, J lost 3 bases, and 9 bases stayed unmatched. CDR3 protein: CSVEDPGQGNNYEQYF. CDR3 coding DNA: TGCAGCGTTGAAGATCCGGGACAGGGTAACAACTACGAGCAGTACTTC.

The V call is TRBV29-1, the J call TRBJ1-1; 8 nucleotides line up with TRBD1. There are 14 residues in the CDR3. Germline V CDR1 and CDR2: SQVTM, ANQGSEA. After removal of 6 bases from V and 6 bases from J, the junction contained 12 bases not matched to a gene. The CDR3 loop reads CSVSSDRAPAEAFF. The CDR3, as DNA: TGCAGCGTAAGTTCGGACAGGGCCCCCGCTGAAGCTTTCTTT.

Ten or more counts support this clonotype. The chain couples TRBV2 to TRBJ2-7; the match to TRBD1 covers 7 bases. Germline assignment: CDR1 SNHLY and CDR2 FYNNEI. The CDR3 length is 13 residues. J was trimmed by 5 bases and V by 5 bases; bases with no gene match: 6. Here the CDR3 reads CASSSQGIHEQYF. The CDR3 DNA sequence: TGTGCCAGCAGTTCACAGGGGATCCACGAGCAGTACTTC.

This chain links TRBV28 with TRBJ1-1; 7 bases are shared with TRBD1. The CDR3 is made up of 13 amino acids. The trim removed 6 bases at V and 7 bases at J, leaving 8 bases unmatched. Germline CDR1 is MDHEN and CDR2 is SYDVKM. The CDR3, as DNA: TGTGCCAGCAGACTCAACAGGGGATTTGAAGCTTTCTTT. Its translation is CASRLNRGFEAFF.

This chain connects TRBV19 to TRBJ2-1, with D tentatively TRBD2 (6 bases). Germline loops: CDR1 LNHDA, CDR2 SQIVND (reference sequence). V was shortened by 4 bases and J by 0 bases, with 13 bases between the two germline ends. This CDR3 spans 16 amino acids. The chain's CDR3 is CASSNLALSSYNEQFF. CDR3 DNA: TGTGCCAGTAGTAACCTAGCGCTGAGCTCCTACAATGAGCAGTTCTTC.

This clonotype came up many times. The CDR3 bases are TGTGCCAGCAGTAGGAGGGAGGGCCGTAGCAATGAGCAGTTCTTC. Translating it yields CASSRREGRSNEQFF. The chain joins TRBV2 to TRBJ2-1; the match to TRBD2 covers 7 bases. V dropped 5 bases and J dropped 6; count of bases not matched to a gene: 10. CDR1 and CDR2 (germline): SNHLY, FYNNEI. CDR3 length: 15 residues.

This clonotype has only a few counts. The chain employs TRBV19 and TRBJ2-1, with a weak D call TRBD1 (5 bases). The CDR3 consists of 17 residues. CDR1 and CDR2 (germline): LNHDA, SQIVND (reference sequence). The germline V and J ends were trimmed by 0 bases and 5 bases, with 17 bases remaining between them. CDR3 sequence reads: CASSIESTQAENNEQFF. CDR3 in DNA: TGTGCCAGTAGTATAGAGTCGACACAGGCCGAAAACAATGAGCAGTTCTTC.

This clonotype appeared many times. The CDR3 loop reads CASSDPAGARGANVLTF. The CDR3 bases are TGCGCCAGCAGTGATCCCGCGGGGGCGAGGGGGGCCAACGTCCTGACTTTC. This chain joins TRBV10-2 and TRBJ2-6; tentative D call: TRBD2 (7 bases). This CDR3 spans 17 amino acids. V was trimmed by 3 bases and J by 4 bases, leaving 16 bases between them. CDR1 is WSHSY and CDR2 is SAAADI in the germline V gene.

Only a few counts were recorded for this clonotype. The rearrangement joins TRBV7-9 to TRBJ2-2, with 9 bases matching TRBD1. J was trimmed by 5 bases and V by 5 bases; bases with no gene match: 9. The CDR3 sequence is 16 residues long. Germline CDR1 and CDR2: SEHNR and FQNEAQ (reference sequence). The CDR3 region has the DNA TGTGCCAGCAGCCAACAGGGGGCCTCGGGGACCGGGGAGCTGTTTTTT. Protein product: CASSQQGASGTGELFF.

This clonotype was found many times. V usage is TRBV28 and J usage is TRBJ1-1, with TRBD1 matching over 7 bases. The CDR3 runs to 15 residues. Unmatched junction bases numbered 9, after V lost 6 bases and J lost 2 bases. Germline V lookup: CDR1 MDHEN, CDR2 SYDVKM. The CDR3 spells CASRTLGGGNTEAFF. For the CDR3, the DNA is TGTGCCAGCAGAACTTTGGGAGGGGGCAACACTGAAGCTTTCTTT.

The V call is TRBV6-5, the J call TRBJ1-2, with D perhaps matching TRBD1 (5 bases). The germline CDR1 and CDR2 sequences are MNHEY and SVGAGI. The CDR3 is made up of 16 amino acids. V lost 4 bases and J 6 bases, leaving 21 bases between the germline ends. CDR3 coding DNA: TGTGCCAGCAGTTCAAGCGGGAGAGGGGAGAGAAATGGCTACACCTTC. This gives the protein CASSSSGRGERNGYTF.

The genes are TRBV18 and TRBJ1-4, with D possibly matching TRBD1 (6 bases). CDR1 KGHSH and CDR2 LQKENI come from the germline V gene. The CDR3 is 15 amino acids. Between the trimmed V and J ends, which lost 0 bases and 6 bases, there was a span of 11 bases. CDR3: CASSPPQGTHEKLFF. In DNA, the CDR3 is TGTGCCAGCTCACCACCGCAGGGGACTCATGAAAAACTGTTTTTT.

This clonotype has more than one count but fewer than ten. The rearrangement uses TRBV20-1 and TRBJ2-1, with TRBD2 matching 8 bases. Germline V gives CDR1 DFQATT, CDR2 SNEGSKA (reference sequence). CDR3 length: 17 residues. V dropped 6 bases and J dropped 6; count of bases not matched to a gene: 19. Here the CDR3 DNA reads TGCAGTGCGACCGGCTCTAGCTGGCGGGAGGAGCTCAATGAGCAGTTCTTC. It translates to CSATGSSWREELNEQFF.

Points on this clonotype: Germline is not matched at one junction end, which may reflect a read error. The J gene is TRBJ1-3, the V gene TRBV12-3 or TRBV12-4; D is possibly TRBD1 (6 bases). The CDR3 consists of 15 residues. CDR3 DNA: TGTGCCAGCAGTTCACCGGGACATAATGGAAGCACCATATATTTT. It yields the protein CASSSPGHNGSTIYF.

This clonotype was counted many times. The chain recombines TRBV9 with TRBJ2-5, with TRBD2 identical over 9 bases. Germline V gene lookup returns CDR1 SGDLS and CDR2 YYNGEE. This CDR3 is built from 15 residues. The V gene end was trimmed by 3 bases and the J gene end by 2 bases; junction bases not matched to a gene: 5. The CDR3 DNA reads TGTGCCAGCAGCGGTAGCGGGAGCCCTCAAGAGACCCAGTACTTC. Its protein product is CASSGSGSPQETQYF.

Ten or more counts support this clonotype. This chain connects TRBV11-2 to TRBJ2-4, with a weak D call TRBD2 (7 bases). Trimming took off 3 bases at V and 6 bases at J, with 15 bases between the two ends. The CDR3 is made up of 15 amino acids. Looked up from germline, CDR1 is SGHAT and CDR2 is FQNNGV. This chain's CDR3 is CASSLLQGGGNIQYF. Here the CDR3 DNA reads TGTGCCAGCAGCTTGTTACAAGGGGGGGGAAACATTCAGTACTTC. Full variable domain (missing parts from reference TRBV11-2 and TRBJ2-4): EAGVAQSPRYKIIEKRQSVAFWCNPISGHATLYWYQQILGQGPKLLIQFQNNGVVDDSQLPKDRFSAERLKGVDSTLKIQPAKLEDSAVYLCASSLLQGGGNIQYFGAGTRLSVL.

This clonotype was counted between two and nine times. The CDR3 nucleotides are TGTGCCATCAGTGAACCCCCAAACAACTACGAGCAGTACTTC. Its protein product is CAISEPPNNYEQYF. The J gene is TRBJ2-7, the V gene TRBV10-3, with D unresolved. The V end lost 3 bases, the J end lost 3 bases, and 12 bases lay between the germline ends. Germline-derived CDR1 and CDR2 are ENHRY and SYGVKD. The CDR3 runs to 14 residues.

This clonotype has a handful of counts. The rearrangement joins TRBV7-9 to TRBJ1-2; 8 nucleotides match TRBD1. The CDR3 sequence is 15 residues long. Germline CDR1 is SEHNR and CDR2 is FQNEAQ (reference sequence). Trimming took 2 bases from V and 7 from J; bases not matched to a gene: 9. CDR3 residues: CASSLTGQGRSGYTF. In nucleotides, the CDR3 is TGTGCCAGCAGCTTAACAGGACAGGGTAGGAGTGGCTACACCTTC.

This clonotype was seen repeatedly, ten times or more. The chain has TRBV3-1 and TRBJ2-7; 8 positions match TRBD2. The V gene's germline CDR1 is LGHDT and CDR2 YNNKEL (reference sequence). V was pared by 6 bases and J by 5 bases, with 15 bases of the junction left unmatched. The CDR3 is 16 amino acids. The CDR3 region is CASSPTQREIIHEQYF. CDR3 coding DNA: TGTGCCAGCAGTCCTACCCAGCGGGAGATCATCCACGAGCAGTACTTC.

A few counts support this clonotype. The CDR3 reads CASSTSGRANSPLHF. As DNA, the CDR3 is TGTGCCAGCAGTACCTCGGGACGGGCCAATTCACCCCTCCACTTT. V gene TRBV28 combines with J gene TRBJ1-6, with a tentative D call TRBD1 (5 bases). Per germline, CDR1 MDHEN and CDR2 SYDVKM. V dropped 5 bases and J dropped 7 bases, with 15 bases sitting between them. The CDR3 consists of 15 residues.

V usage is TRBV12-3 or TRBV12-4 and J usage is TRBJ1-2; weak D call: TRBD1 (6 bases). Trimming stripped 5 bases from V and 4 bases from J, with 11 bases between. The CDR3 consists of 13 residues. Written as DNA, the CDR3 is TGTGCCAGCAGTCCACAGGGACGCTATGGCTACACCTTC. Translated, it gives CASSPQGRYGYTF.